This TCR beta chain stems from a study of blood T cells in healthy people across ages. Worth noting for this clonotype: The antigen is not known.

Trimming took off 11 bases at V and 6 bases at J, with 29 bases between the two ends. Germline V gene lookup returns CDR1 MNHNS and CDR2 SASEGT. The CDR3 runs to 16 residues. Broader study findings: Measured against age, TCR beta diversity per million T cells decreased in a roughly linear manner.

PCR was performed a second time for 7 to 11 cycles using a sample-barcoded 5' primer and a J-beta primer mix. TCRdb recomputed calls from the 5' RACE reads with MiXCR, one row per CDR3 protein. In the table there are approximately 800,000 distinct CDR3 sequences, less than 60% of which are singletons. The receptor was isolated from a man at least 80 years old in good health. The material sequenced was blood. The chain employs TRBV6-1 and TRBJ2-7, with a possible D match to TRBD1 (7 bases). The CDR3 DNA is TGTGCCTCGACCTTGGAGGGGGCGAAAGGGATGGGCGAGCAGTACTTC. Translated: CASTLEGAKGMGEQYF.